Below, one T cell receptor (beta chain) is given with its context. Here immunoSEQ multiplex PCR was the method, and the copy in TCRdb shows in-frame clones only, minus some. The sample has more than 150,000 clones; around 94% are singletons. These data originate in a study of T cell responses to AZD1222 COVID-19 vaccine. The V gene's germline CDR1 is LNHDA and CDR2 SQIVND (reference sequence). Trimming removed 7 bases from V and 6 bases from J, with 16 bases in between. The CDR3 totals 15 residues. Sequences were derived from peripheral blood, sampled on day 0 of AZD1222 vaccination. This TCR came from an adult in good health. The chain carries TRBV19 and TRBJ1-6; tentative D call: TRBD1 (6 bases). CDR3 residues: CASNPGQNVNSPLHF. The CDR3 nucleotides are TGTGCCAGTAATCCGGGACAAAACGTTAATTCACCCCTCCACTTT.